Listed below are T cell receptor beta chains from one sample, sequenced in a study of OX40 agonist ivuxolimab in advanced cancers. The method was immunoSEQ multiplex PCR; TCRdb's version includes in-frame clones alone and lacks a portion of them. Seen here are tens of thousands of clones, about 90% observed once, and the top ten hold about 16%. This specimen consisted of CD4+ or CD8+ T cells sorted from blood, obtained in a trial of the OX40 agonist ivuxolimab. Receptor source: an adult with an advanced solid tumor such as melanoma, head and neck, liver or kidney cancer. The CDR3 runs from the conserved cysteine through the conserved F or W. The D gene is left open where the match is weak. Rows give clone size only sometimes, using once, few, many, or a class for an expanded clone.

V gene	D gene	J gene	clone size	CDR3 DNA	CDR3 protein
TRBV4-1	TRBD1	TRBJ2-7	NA	TGCGCCAGCAGCCAAGAAAGGACAGGGCACGAGCAGTACTTC	CASSQERTGHEQYF
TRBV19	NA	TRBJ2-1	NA	TGTGCCAGTAGTTCGTTCCGGAACGGGAGACATGAGCAGTTCTTC	CASSSFRNGRHEQFF
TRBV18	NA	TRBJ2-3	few	TGTGCCAGCTCACCAGCCGGGACGGGAACCACAGATACGCAGTATTTT	CASSPAGTGTTDTQYF
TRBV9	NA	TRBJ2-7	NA	TGTGCCAGCAGCCCTTCTGGTGGCGCCTACGAGCAGTACTTC	CASSPSGGAYEQYF
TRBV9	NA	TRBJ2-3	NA	TGTGCCAGCAGCGCAAAACATCGGGGGCGCGGCACAGATACGCAGTATTTT	CASSAKHRGRGTDTQYF
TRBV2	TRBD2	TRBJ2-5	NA	TGTGCCAGCATCGGACTAGCGGGGGAGAGAGAGACCCAGTACTTC	CASIGLAGERETQYF
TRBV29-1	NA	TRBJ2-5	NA	TGCAGCGTTGAACAGTGGGCAGGGATAGACCAAGAGACCCAGTACTTC	CSVEQWAGIDQETQYF
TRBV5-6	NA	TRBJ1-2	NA	TGTGCCAGCAGCCTAGCAGATTTCGGCTACACCTTC	CASSLADFGYTF
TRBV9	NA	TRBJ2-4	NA	TGTGCCAGCAGCCGGACTGGGGACATTCAGTACTTC	CASSRTGDIQYF
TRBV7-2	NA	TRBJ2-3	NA	TGTGCCAGCAGCTTCGGGACTCGGGCCGGAGCGCAGTATTTT	CASSFGTRAGAQYF
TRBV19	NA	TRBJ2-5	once	TGTGCCAGTAGTATTATGGGGGGCGCTTCGGTAGAGACCCAGTACTTC	CASSIMGGASVETQYF
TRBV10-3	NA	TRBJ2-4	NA	TGTGCCATCAGTGAGTCGACAGAAAACATTCAGTACTTC	CAISESTENIQYF
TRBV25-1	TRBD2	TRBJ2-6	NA	TGTGCCAGCAGTGACCCGACTAGCGGGCCCTCTGGGGCCAACGTCCTGACTTTC	CASSDPTSGPSGANVLTF
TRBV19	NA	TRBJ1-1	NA	TGTGCCAGTAGTATAGATGGGGCGATGAACACTGAAGCTTTCTTT	CASSIDGAMNTEAFF
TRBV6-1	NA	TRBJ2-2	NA	TGTGCCAGCAGTTCCTACGGGGTCACCGGGGAGCTGTTTTTT	CASSSYGVTGELFF
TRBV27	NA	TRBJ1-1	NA	TGTGCCAGCAGTGACGATACAGGGCCTAACACTGAAGCTTTCTTT	CASSDDTGPNTEAFF
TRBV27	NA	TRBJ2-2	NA	TGTGCCAGCAGTTCCACAGGGACGAACACCGGGGAGCTGTTTTTT	CASSSTGTNTGELFF
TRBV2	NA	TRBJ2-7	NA	TGTGCCAGCAGTGCGGGACGAGGATACGAGCAGTACTTC	CASSAGRGYEQYF
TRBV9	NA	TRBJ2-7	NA	TGTGCCAGCAGCGGCCGGGACAACTCCTACGAGCAGTACTTC	CASSGRDNSYEQYF
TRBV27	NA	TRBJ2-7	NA	TGTGCCAGCAGTCCGGGAGTTCCTTTTTCCGAGCAGTACTTC	CASSPGVPFSEQYF
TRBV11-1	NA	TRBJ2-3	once	TGTGCCAGCAGCCTCGACAGCACAGATACGCAGTATTTT	CASSLDSTDTQYF
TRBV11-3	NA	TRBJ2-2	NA	TGTGCCAGCAGTCAACAGGTGAACACCGGGGAGCTGTTTTTT	CASSQQVNTGELFF
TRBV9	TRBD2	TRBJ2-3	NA	TGTGCCAGCAGCGGTAGCGGGAGAGGGGCAGATACGCAGTATTTT	CASSGSGRGADTQYF
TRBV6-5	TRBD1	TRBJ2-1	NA	TGTGCCAGCAGTCCAGGCAGGGGGTACAATGAGCAGTTCTTC	CASSPGRGYNEQFF
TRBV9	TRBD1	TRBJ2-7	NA	TGTGCCAGCAGCGTAGATCCTGGACAGGGCGACGAGCAGTACTTC	CASSVDPGQGDEQYF
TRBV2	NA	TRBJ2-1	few	TGTGCCAGCAGTGATAGAATTCAGTACTCCTACAATGAGCAGTTCTTC	CASSDRIQYSYNEQFF
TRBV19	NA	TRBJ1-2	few	TGTGCCAGTAGTCGAACTTGGCCCAGAGTGCCAGGCTACACCTTC	CASSRTWPRVPGYTF
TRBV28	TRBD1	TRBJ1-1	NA	TGTGCCAGCAGTACCCGGGACAGGGTTCTCACTGAAGCTTTCTTT	CASSTRDRVLTEAFF
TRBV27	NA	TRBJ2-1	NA	TGTGCCAGCAGTTTATCGGACTACGCCGGGAATGAGCAGTTCTTC	CASSLSDYAGNEQFF
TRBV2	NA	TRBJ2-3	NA	TGTGCCAGATCCCTAACAGATACGCAGTATTTT	CARSLTDTQYF
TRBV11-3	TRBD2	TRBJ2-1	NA	TGTGCCAGCAGCTTAGGGGGACTAGCGGGAGTTTGGCATGAGCAGTTCTTC	CASSLGGLAGVWHEQFF
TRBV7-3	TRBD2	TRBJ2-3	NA	TGTGCCAGCAGCTTGAGCGGGAGTGGAGATACGCAGTATTTT	CASSLSGSGDTQYF
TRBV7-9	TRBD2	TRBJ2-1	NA	TGTGCCAGCAGCTTCCCCGGGACTAGCGGGAGCTCCTACAATGAGCAGTTCTTC	CASSFPGTSGSSYNEQFF
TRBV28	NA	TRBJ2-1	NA	TGTGCCAGCAGCCCGAGCGGCGGAGGGTCCTACAATGAGCAGTTCTTC	CASSPSGGGSYNEQFF
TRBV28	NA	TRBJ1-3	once	TGTGCCAGCAGTACCCCCTTAATTGACACCATATATTTT	CASSTPLIDTIYF
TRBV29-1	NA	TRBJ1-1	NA	TGCAGCGTTGAAGATTTAGACGGGGACACTGAAGCTTTCTTT	CSVEDLDGDTEAFF
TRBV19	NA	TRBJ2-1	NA	TGTGCCAGTAGTATATTGTCGAGAGCTAATGAGCAGTTCTTC	CASSILSRANEQFF
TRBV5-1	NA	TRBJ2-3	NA	TGCGCCAGCAGCGGCGGGATAGGGACAGCCACAGATACGCAGTATTTT	CASSGGIGTATDTQYF
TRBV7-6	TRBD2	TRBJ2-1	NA	TGTGCCAGCAGCTTAGTACTAGCGGGAAACAATGAGCAGTTCTTC	CASSLVLAGNNEQFF
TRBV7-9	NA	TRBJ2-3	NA	TGTGCCAGCAGCTCATTCACAGATACGCAGTATTTT	CASSSFTDTQYF
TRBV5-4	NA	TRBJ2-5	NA	TGTGCCAGCAGCTTGGAGGAGTATGAGACCCAGTACTTC	CASSLEEYETQYF
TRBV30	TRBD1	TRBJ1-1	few	TGTGCCTGGGACAGGGGGAGCAACACTGAAGCTTTCTTT	CAWDRGSNTEAFF
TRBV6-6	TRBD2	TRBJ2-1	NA	TGTGCCAGCAGTTTGGGACTAGCGGGAGCCAATGAGCAGTTCTTC	CASSLGLAGANEQFF
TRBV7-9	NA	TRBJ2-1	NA	TGTGCCAGCAGCTCAAGTTACGACAATGAGCAGTTCTTC	CASSSSYDNEQFF
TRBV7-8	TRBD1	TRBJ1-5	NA	TGTGCCAGCAGCTCAGGGGGGTCGTATCAGCCCCAGCATTTT	CASSSGGSYQPQHF
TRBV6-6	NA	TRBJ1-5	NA	TGTGCCAGCAGTTGGGGAAGTGGGCAGCCCCAGCATTTT	CASSWGSGQPQHF
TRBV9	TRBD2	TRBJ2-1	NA	TGTGCCAGCAGCGTAGCTCCTAGCGGGAGGGCCTACAATGAGCAGTTCTTC	CASSVAPSGRAYNEQFF
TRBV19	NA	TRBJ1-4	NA	TGTGCCAGTAGTATCCCCGACAGGATGGCTAATGAAAAACTGTTTTTT	CASSIPDRMANEKLFF
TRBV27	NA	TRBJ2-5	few	TGTGCCAGCAGTTTAGGCAGGGACTTCCAAGAGACCCAGTACTTC	CASSLGRDFQETQYF
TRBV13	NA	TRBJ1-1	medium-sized	TGTGCCAGCACCCCAGGGCAGGGATGGACTGAAGCTTTCTTT	CASTPGQGWTEAFF
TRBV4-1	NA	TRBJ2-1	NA	TGCGCCAGCAGCCATGCCCCTCGACTTCACAATGAGCAGTTCTTC	CASSHAPRLHNEQFF
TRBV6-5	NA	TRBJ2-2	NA	TGTGCCAGCAGTAGCCCGGGACGGCACACCGGGGAGCTGTTTTTT	CASSSPGRHTGELFF
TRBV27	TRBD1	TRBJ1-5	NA	TGTGCCAGCATTCATCAGATGCAGGGGGCGCGCGGTCAGCCCCAGCATTTT	CASIHQMQGARGQPQHF
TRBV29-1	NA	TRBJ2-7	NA	TGCAGCGTTGTTAAGGCAGGAATTTACGAGCAGTACTTC	CSVVKAGIYEQYF